This T cell receptor (beta chain) was captured by sequencing in a study of T cells in Graves' hyperthyroidism and ophthalmopathy. Study in general: Peripheral blood draws took place at initial diagnosis, ahead of any treatment.

Those patients with uncontrolled infection, other autoimmune disease, pregnancy or lactation were excluded. There are many counts of this clonotype. Per the germline V gene, CDR1 is MNHNS and CDR2 is SASEGT. V was shortened by 1 base and J by 5 bases, with 8 bases between the two germline ends. The CDR3 consists of 13 residues. Researchers took RNA transcripts and amplified the TCR beta CDR3 regions from them. TCR CDR3 regions were first amplified by RT-PCR with HTBI primers. Each CDR3 protein is one row after TCRdb ran MiXCR on the multiplex PCR reads. The sample lists 350,000 to 400,000 distinct CDR3 sequences; about a fifth were seen once.

The TCR sequence derives from a man younger than 30 with Graves' ophthalmopathy. The genes are TRBV6-1 and TRBJ1-2, with D unresolved. The sequenced sample was blood. This CDR3 is CASSEEGRYGYTF. In nucleotides, the CDR3 is TGTGCCAGCAGTGAAGAGGGCAGATATGGCTACACCTTC.